Below, 30 T cell receptor beta chains from the same sample are listed, as sequenced in a study of control samples from healthy donors and cancer patients. Some clones are missing from TCRdb's copy, which holds only in-frame ones; the method was immunoSEQ multiplex PCR. This table holds about 200,000 clones, 91% found once. The specimen was blood. These receptor sequences come from a man aged 25 to 40 in good health.

The CDR3 coding sequence is TGTGCCTGGAGTGTACTAGCCGGGGCCGAGGAAAAACTGTTTTTT. Protein sequence: CAWSVLAGAEEKLFF. The chain employs TRBV30 and TRBJ1-4; D possibly corresponds to TRBD1 (5 bases). V was pared by 0 bases and J by 8 bases, with 16 bases between. Germline loops: CDR1 GTSNPN, CDR2 SVGIG (reference sequence). The CDR3 runs to 15 residues.

The gene calls are TRBV6-6 and TRBJ1-3; no firm D call. Deletions cut 7 bases from V and 0 bases from J, with 4 bases between. Germline lookup yields CDR1 MNHNY and CDR2 SVGAGI (reference sequence). The CDR3 has 12 amino acids. CDR3 in DNA: TGTGCCAGCATAGCCTCTGGAAACACCATATATTTT. Protein sequence: CASIASGNTIYF.

The J gene is TRBJ2-1, the V gene TRBV30; TRBD2 matches at 14 bases. The CDR3 covers 15 residues. J lost 7 bases, V lost 2 bases, and 4 bases had no gene match. The V gene's germline CDR1 is GTSNPN and CDR2 SVGIG (reference sequence). The CDR3 sequence is CAWSSGLAGVNEQFF. The CDR3 DNA reads as TGTGCCTGGAGTTCGGGACTAGCGGGGGTGAATGAGCAGTTCTTC.

The V call is TRBV5-1, the J call TRBJ1-2; weak D call: TRBD1 (5 bases). The V and J ends lost 4 bases and 4 bases respectively, with 14 bases between them. CDR3 length: 14 amino acids. Per the germline V gene, CDR1 is SGHRS and CDR2 is YFSETQ. The chain's CDR3 is CASSLTGAGYGYTF. The CDR3 coding sequence is TGCGCCAGCAGCCTAACAGGTGCGGGCTATGGCTACACCTTC.

The chain combines TRBV13 with TRBJ2-7; TRBD2 is a possible D gene (5 bases). This CDR3 contains 16 residues. CDR1 and CDR2 (germline): PRHDT, FYEKMQ (reference sequence). Trimming cost V 0 bases and J 0 bases, with 12 bases left between them. CDR3 protein: CASSLGRGSVSYEQYF. CDR3 bases: TGTGCCAGCAGCTTAGGCCGCGGGTCCGTCTCCTACGAGCAGTACTTC.

About this clone itself: In the same sample, other DNA sequences code for this CDR3. The chain has TRBV25-1 and TRBJ1-2, with no clear D. Germline CDR1 reads MGHDK; CDR2 reads SYGVNS. CDR3 length: 13 residues. The germline V and J ends were trimmed by 4 bases and 5 bases, with 11 bases remaining between them. The CDR3 region has the DNA TGTGCCAGCAGTGCCGGGGATTATTATGGCTACACCTTC. Translating it yields CASSAGDYYGYTF.

The rearrangement links TRBV21-1 to TRBJ1-6. TRBV21-1 is reported as a pseudogene. The CDR3 runs 15 residues. The CDR3 sequence is CASSERSGYNSPLHF. Here the CDR3 DNA reads TGTGCCAGCAGCGAGAGATCCGGATATAATTCACCCCTCCACTTT.

The chain recombines TRBV5-1 with TRBJ1-2; the D is unclear. Germline loops: CDR1 SGHRS, CDR2 YFSETQ. The CDR3 has 15 amino acids. V was shortened by 0 bases and J by 3 bases, with 12 bases between the two germline ends. This CDR3 reads CASSLASQSHYGYTF. The CDR3, as DNA: TGCGCCAGCAGCTTGGCCTCACAGAGCCACTATGGCTACACCTTC.

The chain carries TRBV12-5 and TRBJ1-2; TRBD1 agrees at 9 bases. The V and J ends lost 5 bases and 3 bases, in that order; junction bases with no gene match: 4. The CDR3 totals 14 residues. Per germline, CDR1 LGHNT and CDR2 FRNRAP. CDR3 DNA sequence: TGTGCTAGTGGTGCCGGGACAGGGCACTATGGCTACACCTTC. Translated: CASGAGTGHYGYTF. Full variable domain (rest looked up from reference TRBV12-5 and TRBJ1-2): DARVTQTPRHKVTEMGQEVTMRCQPILGHNTVFWYRQTMMQGLELLAYFRNRAPLDDSGMPKDRFSAEMPDATLATLKIQPSEPRDSAVYFCASGAGTGHYGYTFGSGTRLTVV.

The chain recombines TRBV5-1 with TRBJ1-3, with D unclear. The CDR3 has 18 amino acids. The V gene's germline CDR1 is SGHRS and CDR2 YFSETQ. Trimming removed 4 bases from V and 2 bases from J, with 22 bases in between. CDR3 residues: CASSLRTVDGSTGNTIYF. DNA for the CDR3: TGCGCCAGCAGCCTCAGAACCGTTGACGGCAGTACTGGAAACACCATATATTTT.

V is TRBV5-6 and J is TRBJ1-2; D gene unclear. Germline assignment: CDR1 SGHDT and CDR2 YYEEEE. This CDR3 is built from 11 residues. Trimming took off 2 bases at V and 8 bases at J, with 7 bases between the two ends. The CDR3 reads CASSLVGGYTF. The CDR3 nucleotides are TGTGCCAGCAGCTTAGTGGGCGGCTACACCTTC.

The chain recombines TRBV10-1 with TRBJ1-3; D is unresolved. This CDR3 has 15 residues. Germline CDR1 is WNHNN and CDR2 is SYGVQD (reference sequence). Trimming removed 3 bases at V and 0 bases at J, with 9 bases between. CDR3 DNA: TGCGCCAGCAGTGAAGGGTCCACCTCTGGAAACACCATATATTTT. Translated: CASSEGSTSGNTIYF.

In this sample, this clone turned up a few times. V is TRBV19 and J is TRBJ2-2; D remains unclear. Trimming took 3 bases from V and 6 from J, leaving 2 bases between them. This CDR3 has 11 amino acids. The germline V gene has CDR1 LNHDA and CDR2 SQIVND (reference sequence). The CDR3 DNA is TGTGCCAGTAGTATTTCCGGGGAGCTGTTTTTT. Its translation is CASSISGELFF. Drawing the rest from reference TRBV19 and TRBJ2-2, the complete variable domain is DGGITQSPKYLFRKEGQNVTLSCEQNLNHDAMYWYRQDPGQGLRLIYYSQIVNDFQKGDIAEGYSVSREKKESFPLTVTSAQKNPTAFYLCASSISGELFFGEGSRLTVL.

As for this clone: This CDR3 is also generated by other DNA sequences in the sample. This sequence joins TRBV6-5 and TRBJ1-3, with D unclear. V was cut by 9 bases and J by 0 bases, with 12 bases left in between. The CDR3 has 14 amino acids. CDR1 and CDR2 (germline): MNHEY, SVGAGI. This CDR3 is CASYAADSGNTIYF. The CDR3 nucleotides read TGTGCCAGTTACGCAGCGGACTCTGGAAACACCATATATTTT.

The chain is built from TRBV3-1 (or the pseudogene TRBV3-2) and TRBJ1-1; 8 bases map to TRBD1. The V gene end was trimmed by 1 base and the J gene end by 7 bases; junction bases not matched to a gene: 2. CDR1 is LGHDT, CDR2 YNNKEL, per germline (reference sequence). This CDR3 has 13 residues. In nucleotides, the CDR3 is TGTGCCAGCAGCCAAGGACAGGGGAATGAAGCTTTCTTT. This translates into CASSQGQGNEAFF.

The genes are TRBV2 and TRBJ1-3, with D perhaps matching TRBD1 (6 bases). Germline V gives CDR1 SNHLY, CDR2 FYNNEI. The CDR3 contains 15 residues. V lost 3 bases, J lost 4 bases, and 13 bases lay in between. CDR3 bases: TGTGCCAGCAGTGAGACAGGACGGGCCGGAAACACCATATATTTT. Protein sequence: CASSETGRAGNTIYF.

This chain links TRBV9 with TRBJ2-7, with D perhaps TRBD1 (5 bases). V dropped 3 bases and J dropped 5 bases, with 12 bases sitting between them. The CDR3 contains 13 residues. Germline values: CDR1 SGDLS, CDR2 YYNGEE. The CDR3 DNA sequence: TGTGCCAGCAGCGAGGGGCCGGGCGACGAGCAGTACTTC. Encoded protein: CASSEGPGDEQYF.

This chain links TRBV5-6 with TRBJ2-3; D ambiguous. Deletions cut 0 bases from V and 0 bases from J, with 5 bases between. From germline, CDR1 is SGHDT and CDR2 YYEEEE. The CDR3 has 14 amino acids. In DNA, the CDR3 is TGTGCCAGCAGCTTGGATGTTAGCACAGATACGCAGTATTTT. This codes for CASSLDVSTDTQYF.

CDR3 sequence: CASSLPYSGANVLTF. The CDR3 DNA follows: TGCGCCAGCAGCTTGCCGTACTCTGGGGCCAACGTCCTGACTTTC. The rearrangement joins TRBV5-1 to TRBJ2-6; no reliable D call. The CDR3 consists of 15 residues. V was clipped by 1 base and J by 0 bases, with 5 bases between them. Germline lookup yields CDR1 SGHRS and CDR2 YFSETQ.

The J gene is TRBJ2-7, the V gene TRBV5-5, with D unresolved. CDR3 length equals 14 residues. V gave up 2 bases and J gave up 0 bases, with 9 bases separating them. The germline gives CDR1 SGHKS, CDR2 YYEKEE (reference sequence). The CDR3 protein is CASSFLSSSYEQYF. In nucleotides, the CDR3 is TGTGCCAGCAGCTTCCTCTCAAGCTCCTACGAGCAGTACTTC.

CDR3 bases: TGTGCCAGCAGCAGGGACAGGGGAAGGACCTACGAGCAGTACTTC. Amino acids: CASSRDRGRTYEQYF. The V and J genes are TRBV7-8 and TRBJ2-7, with 10 bases identical to TRBD1. CDR3 length equals 15 residues. V shed 5 bases, J shed 2 bases, and the junction held 6 bases outside the gene matches. CDR1 is SGHVS and CDR2 is FQNEAQ in the germline V gene.

This chain links TRBV5-6 with TRBJ1-3; D is unresolved. Trimming took 4 bases from V and 2 from J, leaving 13 bases between them. From germline, CDR1 is SGHDT and CDR2 YYEEEE. This CDR3 is 15 amino acids long. The DNA for the CDR3 is TGTGCCAGCAGCCCTAGGTGGGGTCCTGGAAACACCATATATTTT. Its protein is CASSPRWGPGNTIYF. Based on the CDR3 plus reference TRBV5-6 and TRBJ1-3, the full variable domain is DAGVTQSPTHLIKTRGQQVTLRCSPKSGHDTVSWYQQALGQGPQFIFQYYEEEERQRGNFPDRFSGHQFPNYSSELNVNALLLGDSALYLCASSPRWGPGNTIYFGEGSWLTVV.

The J gene is TRBJ2-3, the V gene TRBV19; D ambiguous. CDR1 is LNHDA, CDR2 SQIVND, per germline (reference sequence). V gave up 6 bases and J gave up 2 bases, with 9 bases separating them. The CDR3 totals 13 residues. In DNA, the CDR3 is TGTGCCAGTAGGGGCTTTAACACAGATACGCAGTATTTT. Its protein is CASRGFNTDTQYF.

In this sample, this clone turned up a few times. This sequence joins TRBV5-6 and TRBJ1-1; D gene ambiguous. Germline values: CDR1 SGHDT, CDR2 YYEEEE. CDR3 size: 14 residues. Trimming cost V 3 bases and J 2 bases, with 11 bases left between them. CDR3 DNA sequence: TGTGCCAGCAGCTGGGCAGGAGCTAACACTGAAGCTTTCTTT. Its protein product is CASSWAGANTEAFF.

The rearrangement links TRBV5-5 to TRBJ1-1; TRBD1 aligns across 10 bases. There are 16 residues in the CDR3. Losses at the gene ends were 4 bases for V and 2 bases for J; bases not matched to a gene: 8. Germline V CDR1 and CDR2: SGHKS, YYEKEE (reference sequence). CDR3: CASSLTGQGGNTEAFF. Here the CDR3 DNA reads TGTGCCAGCAGCCTTACTGGACAGGGGGGAAACACTGAAGCTTTCTTT.

The rearrangement links TRBV18 to TRBJ1-5; 11 bases line up with TRBD1. Germline V gives CDR1 KGHSH, CDR2 LQKENI. V trimming: 6 bases; J trimming: 7 bases; junction bases outside the gene matches: 5. This CDR3 spans 14 amino acids. This chain's CDR3 is CASSRTGGAQPQHF. The CDR3 DNA sequence: TGTGCCAGCTCTCGGACAGGGGGCGCGCAGCCCCAGCATTTT.

With regard to this clone: Compared with germline, one end of the junction differs, possibly owing to a read error. The chain couples TRBV18 to TRBJ2-3; D is possibly TRBD2 (5 bases). The CDR3 is 15 amino acids. Germline V CDR1 and CDR2: KGHSH, LQKENI. The CDR3 bases are TGTGCCAGCTCGCCACGACCCGGGGGCACAGATACGCAGTATTTT. It encodes CASSPRPGGTDTQYF.

This rearrangement joins TRBV5-1 to TRBJ2-1, with unresolved D. This CDR3 contains 15 residues. The germline CDR1 and CDR2 sequences are SGHRS and YFSETQ. Trimming left V 1 base short and J 5 bases short, with 13 bases between. CDR3 loop: CASSLFPTLDNEQFF. CDR3 DNA sequence: TGCGCCAGCAGCTTGTTTCCAACCCTTGACAATGAGCAGTTCTTC. Variable domain in full (rest from reference TRBV5-1 and TRBJ2-1): KAGVTQTPRYLIKTRGQQVTLSCSPISGHRSVSWYQQTPGQGLQFLFEYFSETQRNKGNFPGRFSGRQFSNSRSEMNVSTLELGDSALYLCASSLFPTLDNEQFFGPGTRLTVL.

Here the CDR3 DNA reads TGCGCCAGCAGCTTGGGTTTAGCGGGGGGGCAGTCGTACACAGATACGCAGTATTTT. Residues: CASSLGLAGGQSYTDTQYF. V and J are TRBV5-1 and TRBJ2-3; TRBD2 matches at 11 bases. The length of the CDR3 is 19 residues. Losses at the gene ends were 0 bases for V and 2 bases for J; bases not matched to a gene: 11. The V gene's germline CDR1 is SGHRS and CDR2 YFSETQ. Complete variable domain (other parts from reference TRBV5-1 and TRBJ2-3): KAGVTQTPRYLIKTRGQQVTLSCSPISGHRSVSWYQQTPGQGLQFLFEYFSETQRNKGNFPGRFSGRQFSNSRSEMNVSTLELGDSALYLCASSLGLAGGQSYTDTQYFGPGTRLTVL.

In its sample, this clone was seen a few times. This chain uses TRBV13 with TRBJ2-7; 7 nucleotides line up with TRBD2. Germline V gives CDR1 PRHDT, CDR2 FYEKMQ (reference sequence). The CDR3 totals 16 residues. V shed 5 bases, J shed 0 bases, and the junction held 10 bases outside the gene matches. The CDR3 DNA reads as TGTGCCAGCAGCCCCGAGGGAGGGAGAGACTCCTACGAGCAGTACTTC. Its translation: CASSPEGGRDSYEQYF.